This TCR beta chain derives from a study of blood T cell repertoires in COVID-19. Study-wide context: COVID-19 samples, acute and convalescent, were from the United States, Italy and Spain. Sample material is recorded as cDNA or gDNA derived from T cells, B-cell-depleted T cells, or PBMCs.

Authors' analysis steps: How many nucleated cells were present was estimated from reference gene primer amplification. Assay: immunoSEQ multiplex PCR; the TCRdb copy retains only in-frame clones and omits some. V and J calls and clone size are copied from that table; D and trimming were computed from the DNA. The sample has about 200,000 clones; more than 75% are singletons. The V and J ends lost 10 bases and 5 bases respectively, with 15 bases between them. The germline CDR1 and CDR2 sequences are MNHEY and SVGAGI. The CDR3 consists of 13 residues. The specimen sequenced was peripheral blood. The source of this sequence is a man aged 60 to 69 who had recovered from COVID-19. V gene TRBV6-5 combines with J gene TRBJ2-1; TRBD1 might be the D (5 bases). The CDR3 region is CATWTLGNNEQFF. CDR3 sequence (DNA): TGTGCCACCTGGACATTGGGAAACAATGAGCAGTTCTTC.